This TCR beta chain was recorded in a study of cytomegalovirus exposure and HLA in healthy donors. Regarding the study as a whole: Associated with HLA alleles at 0.05 false discovery rate in a later analysis were over 15,000 TCR beta sequences.

Concerning this clone: What it binds is unknown.

Each of the donors was a healthy bone marrow donor. The PCR was carried out with 60 Vbeta primers and 13 Jbeta primers. Original analysis: Later work found 74 million or so unique TCR beta chains, with about 10 million shared. Libraries were prepared by immunoSEQ multiplex PCR; TCRdb keeps only in-frame clonotypes and omits some of them. For V, J and clone size, that table is used; D and trimming come from the DNA. The profile shows under 200,000 clones, 80% to 90% of them singletons. The germline V gene has CDR1 LNHDA and CDR2 SQIVND (reference sequence). The CDR3 runs to 17 residues. With 1 base clipped from V and 5 bases from J, the junction kept 7 bases outside the gene matches.

The gene calls are TRBV19 and TRBJ1-5, with 11 positions matching TRBD1. Sequenced material: PBMCs. The receptor comes from a man aged 50 to 60 in good health and CMV-seropositive. The CDR3 bases are TGTGCCAGTAGTATAGCCCTCGGGACAGGGGGGCATCAGCCCCAGCATTTT. This encodes CASSIALGTGGHQPQHF.